The entry below gives a single T cell receptor beta chain sequence along with its context. Its antigen is not yet known. No clone much larger than this one lies a single base away; base qualities are absent. These data are taken from a study of cytomegalovirus exposure and HLA in healthy donors (dated by TCRdb to 2016 to 2017). Regarding the study in general: In an earlier analysis of under 750 of the donors, around 290 Gb of sequence data and 95 million to 130 million unique TCR beta sequences from roughly 190 million T cells were reported. Roughly 300 gigabases of sequencing data and approximately 93 million unique TCR sequences were included in an early release covering several hundred HLA-typed donors. Among roughly 400 genotyped donors of the cohort, an average of roughly 230,000 unique TCR beta nucleotide sequences was sequenced per donor, of which about 19% were non-productive. To study patterns of TCR occurrence, a later analysis re-analyzed previously published TCR beta repertoires from several hundred donors and added high-resolution HLA genotyping. Every discovery cohort repertoire had been produced on one sequencing platform. Because of strong linkage in the cohort, five DR-DQ haplotypes were treated as single units for association and clustering. Donor age, sex, ethnicity and CMV serostatus were compiled alongside the repertoire data. The number of typed donors differed by locus: 629-630 for A, B, C, DRB1 and DQB1; some 500 for DQA1; approximately 600 for DPA1; and 400 to 480 for DPB1. The study aimed to test whether cataloging public T cell receptors could reveal signatures of past pathogen exposure. A later genetic analysis took genome-wide SNP genotypes for about 55% of the roughly 700 donors and used that subset as a discovery cohort. The genetic ancestry cluster associated with self-reported Caucasian donors included 65% to 90% of the 350 to 500 genotyped donors. An earlier analysis of approximately 630 of the donors applied high-throughput TCR beta sequencing to assess whether each TCR beta V gene segment acted as functional or pseudogenic. The T cell repertoires of several hundred subjects were profiled by immunosequencing and related to cytomegalovirus serostatus. To predict cytomegalovirus infection status, the study combined high-throughput TCR immunosequencing, statistical association of individual TCRs with disease status, and machine learning. The later analysis used no new phenotypic data to find candidate immune exposures, relying instead on TCR beta sequences and their occurrence across donors. HLA typing covered class I and class II loci at four-digit resolution. In addition to the first cohort of around 670 subjects, a separate validation cohort of approximately 120 different subjects was used. Beyond this particular receptor, the publication reports: In both the original and validation cohorts, the classifier was reported to diagnose cytomegalovirus status with high specificity and sensitivity. Broadly in line with IMGT annotations, most TCR beta V segments showed up in productive rearrangements about 87% or about 30% of the time in an earlier analysis of roughly 590 of the donors. The authors suggested that the approach could potentially be extended to other disease states and immunological phenotypes. A further reported finding was that TCR beta sequences accurately predicted the HLA-A and HLA-B alleles for most subjects in the first cohort. Most CMV-associated TCR beta chains appeared to be HLA-restricted in a later analysis, and the HLA associations seemed to be driven largely by CMV exposure. Assigning TCR associations to individual alleles was difficult when HLA alleles, especially DR and DQ, strongly co-occurred. This cohort had only TCR beta chains sequenced, and the lack of alpha or paired-chain data limited which features could be detected. A later analysis reported that several top co-occurrence clusters appeared linked to parvovirus B19, influenza, CMV and Epstein-Barr virus. At a false discovery rate of 0.05, a later analysis linked fewer than 20,000 TCR beta sequences to specific HLA alleles. Because counts were too low, under 20 rarely observed V segments, including chromosome 9 orphons, were left out of the earlier analysis of approximately 580 of the donors. A later genetic analysis associated a missense DCLRE1C variant with V-gene and J-gene trimming of TCR beta chains, and an independent cohort replicated the association. In a later analysis, TCR association rates were found to vary across HLA loci, with the most associated TCRs seen for DRB1 alleles and the fewest for HLA-C alleles. A later analysis found that HLA-associated TCR beta chains were more clonally expanded and had lower generation probabilities than equally common non-associated chains. In vitro tests confirmed that a few of the cytomegalovirus-associated TCR beta chains recognize cytomegalovirus antigens. Because HLA typing was unavailable for some donors at each locus, only the typed subset was used in association tests. The 87-base-pair reads could not distinguish some IMGT-functional V segments, including TRBV6-2 and TRBV6-3, so those segments were excluded. Most TCR sequences were observed very rarely across donors, whereas some public TCRs were present in many individuals. The only immune exposure information available for the cohort was CMV serostatus. Linkage disequilibrium might explain the correlated functional status among segregating V segments, but an unknown experimental factor could not be ruled out. The presence/absence analyses assumed that sequencing depth was roughly uniform across donors, and that assumption may not be true. The study gave a list of more than 150 TCR beta chains associated with cytomegalovirus. According to a later genetic analysis, donors in an Asian-associated ancestry cluster had fewer N-insertions in productive TCRs than the approximately 650-donor mean. The sequencing pipeline was judged likely to have produced a cluster of highly shared sequence variants as a technical artifact.

The cohort comprised under 700 healthy bone marrow donors. All cohort members were sampled while nominally healthy, although unrecorded immune exposures were likely present. The donor was CMV seronegative and was included in the group of around 320 seronegative cohort members. A peripheral blood sample was provided by each donor, and peripheral blood mononuclear cells were used for TCR beta sequencing. The Qiagen DNeasy Blood Extraction Kit was used to extract genomic DNA from the blood cell samples. Germline trimming: 8 bases from V, 4 bases from J; junction bases outside gene matches: 7. The CDR3 measures 12 amino acids from cysteine to phenylalanine. The entry retains the CDR3 DNA only, 36 bases that are in frame from base 1. The germline V gene encodes CDR1 SQVTM and CDR2 ANQGSEA. Library generation was performed with the immunoSEQ multiplex PCR assay. For the multiplex PCR, a mixture combining 60 forward primers for TCR Vbeta segments and 13 reverse primers for TCR Jbeta segments was used. The CDR3 region of rearranged TCR beta genes was amplified from genomic DNA with a multiplex PCR assay. The Illumina HiSeq System was used to sequence the amplified TCR beta libraries as 87-base-pair reads. Processing in the source paper ran as follows. Across the 640 or so repertoires, a later analysis counted 80 million or so unique TCR beta chains, 9.5 million to 12 million of which were shared by at least two donors. A nearest-neighbor algorithm error-corrected the raw reads and collapsed the reads into unique sequences, merging closely related sequences to remove PCR and sequencing errors. To assign V, D and J gene segments, CDR3 sequences were aligned to IMGT reference sequences. For a sequence to be retained, a match of at least six nucleotides to both a V gene segment and a J gene segment was required. Rearrangements were classified as productive when the CDR3 lacked stop codons and remained in frame with V and J, and all other rearrangements were classified as non-productive. Following IMGT convention, CDR3 was defined as the stretch from the second conserved V-encoded cysteine to the conserved J-encoded phenylalanine. In an earlier analysis of some 550 of the donors, sequences lacking an unambiguous match to a single V gene segment were excluded. In an earlier analysis of 500 to 750 of the donors, V segments were called functional above 56.7% productive rearrangements and were called segregating when the between-donor standard deviation exceeded 5%. To diagnose cytomegalovirus status from the catalog of TCR beta chain sequences, a statistical classification framework was built. In a later analysis, V and J genes were assigned by comparing TCR nucleotide sequences against IMGT/GENE-DB human TR gene sequences. The TCRdist pipeline was used in a later analysis to assign CDR3 sequences and most-parsimonious VDJ recombination scenarios. In a later analysis, each TCR beta chain was defined by its CDR3 amino acid sequence together with its V-gene family, and reads lacking a unique V-gene family were excluded. As a way to deal with suspected cross-contamination and a sequencing artifact, a later analysis dropped over 550 nucleotide sequences that were highly shared and had low generation probability. A later analysis calculated a clonal expansion index for each public chain from normalized within-repertoire ranks of inferred template counts. A later analysis computed generation probabilities with a VDJ recombination model fitted to out-of-frame rearrangements, and checked the results against IGoR. Hypergeometric tests were used in a later analysis to score TCR-TCR, TCR-HLA and TCR-CMV co-occurrence, with a repertoire-size bias correction applied to the TCR pairs. A later analysis estimated false discovery rates by permuting HLA or CMV assignments 20 times. In a later analysis, co-occurring TCRs were grouped using DBSCAN, and TCRdist sequence similarity was added for clustering within HLA-allele-positive subsets. Repertoires with fewer than 30,000 or more than 120,000 public chains, plus five repertoires with anomalous nucleotide sharing, were excluded from co-occurrence clustering. In its TCRdb copy, this immuneACCESS table keeps in-frame sequences only and misses some clones. Where compared with another copy, unresolved V genes explain less than half of these, and the others have no known cause. The V and J calls and clone size are taken from that table; D and trimming were inferred from the DNA. The sample contains approximately 140,000 clones, approximately 73% of them found a single time. The top ten clones comprise 1.5% to 2% of the sample.

The receptor was isolated from a woman under 30 in good health and CMV-seronegative. The sequencing sample was made of PBMCs. This chain is built from TRBV29-1 and TRBJ1-2; TRBD1 agrees with 7 junctional bases. The nucleotide sequence is given as TGCAGCACGGGACAGCTTAGCTATGGCTACACCTTC. It codes for CSTGQLSYGYTF. Where the CDR3 stops, the reference TRBV29-1 and TRBJ1-2 genes take over; the full variable domain is SAVISQKPSRDICQRGTSLTIQCQVDSQVTMMFWYRQQPGQSLTLIATANQGSEATYESGFVIDKFPISRPNLTFSTLTVSNMSPEDSSIYLCSTGQLSYGYTFGSGTRLTVV.